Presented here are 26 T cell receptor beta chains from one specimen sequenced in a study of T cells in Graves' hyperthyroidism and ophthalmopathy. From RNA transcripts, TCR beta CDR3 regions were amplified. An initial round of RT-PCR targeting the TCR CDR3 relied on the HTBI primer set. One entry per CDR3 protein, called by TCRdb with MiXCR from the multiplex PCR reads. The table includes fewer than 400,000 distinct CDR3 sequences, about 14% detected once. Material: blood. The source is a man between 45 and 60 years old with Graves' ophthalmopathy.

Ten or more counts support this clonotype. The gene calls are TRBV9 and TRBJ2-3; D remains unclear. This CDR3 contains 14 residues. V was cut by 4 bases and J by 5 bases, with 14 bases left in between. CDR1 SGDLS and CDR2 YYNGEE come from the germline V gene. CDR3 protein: CASSLWFRGDTQYF. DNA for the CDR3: TGTGCCAGCAGCTTGTGGTTCCGTGGAGATACGCAGTATTTT. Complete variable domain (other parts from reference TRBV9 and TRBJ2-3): DSGVTQTPKHLITATGQRVTLRCSPRSGDLSVYWYQQSLDQGLQFLIQYYNGEERAKGNILERFSAQQFPDLHSELNLSSLELGDSALYFCASSLWFRGDTQYFGPGTRLTVL.

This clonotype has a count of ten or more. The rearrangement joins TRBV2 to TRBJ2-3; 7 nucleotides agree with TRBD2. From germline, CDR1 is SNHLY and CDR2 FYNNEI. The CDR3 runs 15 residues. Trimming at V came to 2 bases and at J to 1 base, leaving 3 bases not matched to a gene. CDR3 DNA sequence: TGTGCCAGCAGTGAATTTAGCGGGCGCACAGATACGCAGTATTTT. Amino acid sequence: CASSEFSGRTDTQYF. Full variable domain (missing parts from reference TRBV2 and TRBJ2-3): EPEVTQTPSHQVTQMGQEVILRCVPISNHLYFYWYRQILGQKVEFLVSFYNNEISEKSEIFDDQFSVERPDGSNFTLKIRSTKLEDSAMYFCASSEFSGRTDTQYFGPGTRLTVL.

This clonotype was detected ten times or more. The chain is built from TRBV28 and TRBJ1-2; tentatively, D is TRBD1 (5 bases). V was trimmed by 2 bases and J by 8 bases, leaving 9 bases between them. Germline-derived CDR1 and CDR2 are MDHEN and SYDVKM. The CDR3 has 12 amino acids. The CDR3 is CASSLQGGGYTF. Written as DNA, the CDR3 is TGTGCCAGCAGTTTACAGGGAGGCGGCTACACCTTC.

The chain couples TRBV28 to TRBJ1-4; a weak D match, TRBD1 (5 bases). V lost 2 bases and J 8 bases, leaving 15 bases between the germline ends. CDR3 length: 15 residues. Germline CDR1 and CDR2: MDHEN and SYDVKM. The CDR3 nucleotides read TGTGCCAGCAGTTTACTTGGCAGGGAGGGAGAAAAACTGTTTTTT. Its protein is CASSLLGREGEKLFF.

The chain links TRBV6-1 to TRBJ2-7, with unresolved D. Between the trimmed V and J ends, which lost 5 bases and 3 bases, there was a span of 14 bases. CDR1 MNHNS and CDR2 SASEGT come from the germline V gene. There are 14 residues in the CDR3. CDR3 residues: CASSRPSNVYEQYF. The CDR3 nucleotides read TGTGCCAGCAGTCGCCCTTCGAACGTCTACGAGCAGTACTTC.

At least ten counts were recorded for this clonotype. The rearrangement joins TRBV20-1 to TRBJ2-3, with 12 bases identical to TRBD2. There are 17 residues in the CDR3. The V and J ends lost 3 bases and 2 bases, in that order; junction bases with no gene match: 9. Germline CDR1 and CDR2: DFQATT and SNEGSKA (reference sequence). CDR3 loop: CSASSGLAGQLTDTQYF. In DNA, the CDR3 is TGCAGTGCTAGTTCCGGACTAGCGGGACAGCTCACAGATACGCAGTATTTT.

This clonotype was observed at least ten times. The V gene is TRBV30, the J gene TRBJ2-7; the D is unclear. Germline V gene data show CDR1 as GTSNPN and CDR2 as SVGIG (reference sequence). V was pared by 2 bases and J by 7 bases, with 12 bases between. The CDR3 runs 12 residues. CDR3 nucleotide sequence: TGTGCCTGGAGTTTTGACTCTGGGGAGCAGTACTTC. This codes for CAWSFDSGEQYF.

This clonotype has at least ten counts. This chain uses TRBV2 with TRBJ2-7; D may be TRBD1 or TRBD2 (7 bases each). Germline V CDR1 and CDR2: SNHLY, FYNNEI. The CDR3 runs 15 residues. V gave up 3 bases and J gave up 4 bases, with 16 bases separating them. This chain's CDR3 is CASSDRPGGAYEQYF. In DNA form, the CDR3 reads TGTGCCAGCAGTGATCGCCCAGGGGGGGCTTACGAGCAGTACTTC.

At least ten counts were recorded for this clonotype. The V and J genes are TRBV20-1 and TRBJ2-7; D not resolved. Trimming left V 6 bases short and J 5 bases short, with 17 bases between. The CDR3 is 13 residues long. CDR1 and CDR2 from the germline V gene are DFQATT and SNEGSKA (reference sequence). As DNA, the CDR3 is TGCAGTGCCCCTAAACTTCCCCTGAACGAGCAGTACTTC. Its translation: CSAPKLPLNEQYF.

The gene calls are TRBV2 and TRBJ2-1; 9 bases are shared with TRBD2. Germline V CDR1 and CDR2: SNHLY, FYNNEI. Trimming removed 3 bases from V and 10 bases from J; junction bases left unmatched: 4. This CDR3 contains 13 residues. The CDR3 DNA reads TGTGCCAGCAGTGACGGACTAGCGACGGAGCAGTTCTTC. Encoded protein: CASSDGLATEQFF.

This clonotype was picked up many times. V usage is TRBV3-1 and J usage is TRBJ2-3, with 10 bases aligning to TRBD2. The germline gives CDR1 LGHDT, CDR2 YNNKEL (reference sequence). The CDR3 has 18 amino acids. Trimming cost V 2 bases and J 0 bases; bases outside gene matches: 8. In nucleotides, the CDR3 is TGTGCCAGCAGCCAATCCCGGACTAGCGGCCATAGCACAGATACGCAGTATTTT. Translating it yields CASSQSRTSGHSTDTQYF.

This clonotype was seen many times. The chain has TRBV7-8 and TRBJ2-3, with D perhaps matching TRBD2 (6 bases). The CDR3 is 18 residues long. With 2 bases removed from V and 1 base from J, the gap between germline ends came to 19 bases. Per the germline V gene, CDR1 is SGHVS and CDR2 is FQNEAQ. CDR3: CASSLLVPRGARTDTQYF. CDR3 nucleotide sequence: TGTGCCAGCAGCTTATTGGTCCCTCGCGGGGCCCGCACAGATACGCAGTATTTT.

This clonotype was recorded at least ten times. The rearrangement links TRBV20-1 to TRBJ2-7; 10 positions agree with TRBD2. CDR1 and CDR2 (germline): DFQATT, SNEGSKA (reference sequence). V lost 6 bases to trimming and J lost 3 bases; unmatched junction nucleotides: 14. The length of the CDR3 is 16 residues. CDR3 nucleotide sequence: TGCAGTGCAAATGACCCTTCGAGCGGGAGGGTCTACGAGCAGTACTTC. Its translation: CSANDPSSGRVYEQYF.

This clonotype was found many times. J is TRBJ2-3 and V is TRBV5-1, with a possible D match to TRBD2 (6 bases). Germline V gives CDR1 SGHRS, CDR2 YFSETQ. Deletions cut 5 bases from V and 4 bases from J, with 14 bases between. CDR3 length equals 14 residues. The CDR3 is CASSGMGGSDTQYF. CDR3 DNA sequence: TGCGCCAGCAGTGGTATGGGGGGATCAGATACGCAGTATTTT.

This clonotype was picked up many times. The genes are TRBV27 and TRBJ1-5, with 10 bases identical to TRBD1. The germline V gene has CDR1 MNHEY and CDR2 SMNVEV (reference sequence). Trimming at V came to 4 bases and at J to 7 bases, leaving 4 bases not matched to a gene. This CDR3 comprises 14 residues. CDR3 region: CASSWTGGSQPQHF. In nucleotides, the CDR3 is TGTGCCAGCAGTTGGACAGGGGGTAGCCAGCCCCAGCATTTT.

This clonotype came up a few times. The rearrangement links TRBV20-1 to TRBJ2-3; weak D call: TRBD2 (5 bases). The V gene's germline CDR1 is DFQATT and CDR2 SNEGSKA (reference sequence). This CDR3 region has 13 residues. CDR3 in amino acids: CSGRGPSTDTQYF. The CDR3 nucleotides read TGCTCCGGGCGCGGGCCAAGCACAGATACGCAGTATTTT.

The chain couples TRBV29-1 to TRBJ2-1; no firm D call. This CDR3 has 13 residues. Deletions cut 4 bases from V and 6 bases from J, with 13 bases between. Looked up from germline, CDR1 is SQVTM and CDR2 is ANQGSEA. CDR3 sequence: CSVVSVNGNEQFF. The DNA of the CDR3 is TGCAGCGTTGTCTCAGTTAACGGCAATGAGCAGTTCTTC.

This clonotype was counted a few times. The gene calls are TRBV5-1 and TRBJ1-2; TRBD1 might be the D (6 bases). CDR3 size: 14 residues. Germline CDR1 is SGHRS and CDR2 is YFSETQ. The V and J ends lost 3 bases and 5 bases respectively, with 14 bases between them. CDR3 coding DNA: TGCGCCAGCAGCTGGGCGGGGGGCGCATATGGCTACACCTTC. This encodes CASSWAGGAYGYTF.

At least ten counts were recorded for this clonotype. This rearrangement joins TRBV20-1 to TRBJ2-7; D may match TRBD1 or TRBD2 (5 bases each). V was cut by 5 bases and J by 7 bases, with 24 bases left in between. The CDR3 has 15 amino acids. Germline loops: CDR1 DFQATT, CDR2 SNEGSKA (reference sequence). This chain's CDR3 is CSAPNRRDLAREQYF. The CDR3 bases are TGCAGTGCTCCAAACCGCAGGGACCTCGCTCGGGAGCAGTACTTC.

CDR3 in DNA: TGTGCCAGCAAAATTCCAGGGCCCGGAACTAGCACAGATACGCAGTATTTT. Translating it yields CASKIPGPGTSTDTQYF. The J gene is TRBJ2-3, the V gene TRBV6-2 or TRBV6-3, with D possibly TRBD1 on 5 matching bases. V was shortened by 7 bases and J by 0 bases, with 20 bases between the two germline ends. Germline assignment: CDR1 MNHEY and CDR2 SVGEGT. This CDR3 spans 17 amino acids.

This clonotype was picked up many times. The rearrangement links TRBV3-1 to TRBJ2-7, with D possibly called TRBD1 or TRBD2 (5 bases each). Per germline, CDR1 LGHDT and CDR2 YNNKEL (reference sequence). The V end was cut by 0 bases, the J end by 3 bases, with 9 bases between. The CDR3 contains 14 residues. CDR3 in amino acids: CASSQETGGYEQYF. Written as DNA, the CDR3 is TGTGCCAGCAGCCAAGAGACTGGGGGCTACGAGCAGTACTTC.

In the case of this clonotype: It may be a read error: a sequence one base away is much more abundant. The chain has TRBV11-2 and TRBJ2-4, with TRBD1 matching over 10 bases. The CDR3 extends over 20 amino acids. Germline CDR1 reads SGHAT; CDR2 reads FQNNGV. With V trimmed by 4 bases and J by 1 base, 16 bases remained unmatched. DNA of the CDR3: TGTGCCAGCAGCTCAGAATCCGGGACAGGGGTTATTCTGGCCAAAAACATTCAGTACTTC. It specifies CASSSESGTGVILAKNIQYF.

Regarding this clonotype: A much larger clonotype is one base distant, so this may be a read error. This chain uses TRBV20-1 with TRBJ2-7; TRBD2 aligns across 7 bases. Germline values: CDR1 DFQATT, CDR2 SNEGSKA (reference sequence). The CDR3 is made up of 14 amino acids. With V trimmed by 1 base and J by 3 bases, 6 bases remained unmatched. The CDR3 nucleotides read TGCAGTGCTAGAGCTCCTAGCGGAGGCTACGAGCAGTACTTC. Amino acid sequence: CSARAPSGGYEQYF.

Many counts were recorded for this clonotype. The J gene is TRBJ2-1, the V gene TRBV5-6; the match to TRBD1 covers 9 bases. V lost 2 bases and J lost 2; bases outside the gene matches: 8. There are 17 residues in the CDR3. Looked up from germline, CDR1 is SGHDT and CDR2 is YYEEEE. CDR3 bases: TGTGCCAGCAGCTTTCAACAGGGGGCTCGAGCCTACAATGAGCAGTTCTTC. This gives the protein CASSFQQGARAYNEQFF.

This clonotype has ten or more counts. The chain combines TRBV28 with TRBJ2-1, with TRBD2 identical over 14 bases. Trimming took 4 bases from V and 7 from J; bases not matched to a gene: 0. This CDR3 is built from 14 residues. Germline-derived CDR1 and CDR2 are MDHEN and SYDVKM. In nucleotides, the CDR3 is TGTGCCAGCAGTTGGACTAGCGGGGGGAATGAGCAGTTCTTC. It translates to CASSWTSGGNEQFF.

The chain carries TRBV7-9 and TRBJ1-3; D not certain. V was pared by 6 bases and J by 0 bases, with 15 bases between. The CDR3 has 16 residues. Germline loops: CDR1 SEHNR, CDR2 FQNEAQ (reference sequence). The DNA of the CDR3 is TGTGCCAGCAGTCCCGTCGAGTTCCACTCTGGAAACACCATATATTTT. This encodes CASSPVEFHSGNTIYF.